The 16 T cell receptor beta chains in this list originate from one sample, sequenced in a study of blood T cells in healthy people across ages. Sample-barcoded 5' priming and a J-beta primer mix drove a second PCR of roughly 6 to 12 cycles. Via MiXCR, TCRdb re-called the 5' RACE reads, giving one row per CDR3 protein. The sample lists hundreds of thousands of distinct CDR3 sequences, 20% to 25% occurring once. The same specimen was also included in a second study, on T cells of mothers and their children.

Specimen: blood. All receptors derive from a boy younger than 18 in good health.

The chain employs TRBV28 and TRBJ2-5; tentative D call: TRBD2 (6 bases). The J call may be wrong; the DNA end is better matched by TRBJ2-1. The CDR3 runs to 14 residues. Germline CDR1 and CDR2: MDHEN and SYDVKM. CDR3 nucleotides: TGTGCCAGCAGTTCGGGACTTACCTACAATGAGCAGTTCTTC. The encoded protein is CASSSGLTYNEQFF.

This clonotype has a count of ten or more. The gene calls are TRBV29-1 and TRBJ2-5; a possible D gene is TRBD2 (6 bases). Trimming took off 7 bases at V and 5 bases at J, with 17 bases between the two ends. CDR3 length: 13 amino acids. Looked up from germline, CDR1 is SQVTM and CDR2 is ANQGSEA. The CDR3 loop reads CSGRGSGKETQYF. DNA of the CDR3: TGCAGCGGCCGGGGGTCTGGGAAGGAGACCCAGTACTTC.

The chain is built from TRBV29-1 and TRBJ2-3, with D hard to call. The CDR3 sequence is 15 residues long. V dropped 0 bases and J dropped 1 base, with 11 bases sitting between them. The germline V gene has CDR1 SQVTM and CDR2 ANQGSEA. CDR3 coding DNA: TGCAGCGTTGAAGACTCACGCCTGGGCACAGATACGCAGTATTTT. Translation: CSVEDSRLGTDTQYF.

This clonotype was detected a few times. The V and J genes are TRBV7-2 and TRBJ2-1; TRBD2 matches at 9 bases. The J call is in doubt because the DNA end fits TRBJ2-7 better. CDR3 length: 15 residues. From germline, CDR1 is SGHTA and CDR2 FQGNSA. This CDR3 is CASSSNSGGLNEQYF. Here the CDR3 DNA reads TGTGCCAGCAGCTCGAATAGCGGGGGACTCAACGAGCAGTACTTC.

The sample holds a few counts of this clonotype. The chain is built from TRBV12-3 or TRBV12-4 and TRBJ1-2; no definite D call. The CDR3 runs 13 residues. The V and J ends lost 5 bases and 4 bases respectively, with 11 bases between them. The CDR3 protein is CASSTSATYGYTF. CDR3 DNA: TGTGCCAGCAGTACCTCGGCCACCTATGGCTACACCTTC.

This clonotype showed up just a few times. The rearrangement joins TRBV6-1 to TRBJ2-7, with TRBD1 matching 8 bases. The J call may be in error: the DNA end matches TRBJ2-5 better. Per germline, CDR1 MNHNS and CDR2 SASEGT. The CDR3 loop spans 18 amino acids. The CDR3 is CASSEEGLGGDRWETQYF. CDR3 DNA sequence: TGTGCCAGCAGTGAAGAGGGCCTCGGTGGGGACAGGTGGGAGACCCAGTACTTC.

The rearrangement joins TRBV7-8 to TRBJ2-1, with TRBD2 matching 10 bases. The CDR3 contains 16 residues. V dropped 5 bases and J dropped 9; count of bases not matched to a gene: 13. Germline V CDR1 and CDR2: SGHVS, FQNEAQ. The CDR3 sequence: CASSAPSGGELGEQFF. The CDR3, as DNA: TGTGCCAGCAGCGCCCCTAGCGGGGGTGAGCTGGGTGAGCAGTTCTTC.

On this clonotype: The junction does not match germline at one end; this may be a read error. The rearrangement links TRBV7-8 to TRBJ2-5, with D uncertain. The last part of the DNA fits TRBJ2-1 better; the J call may be wrong. The V gene's germline CDR1 is SGHVS and CDR2 FQNEAQ. The CDR3 runs to 12 residues. The CDR3 reads CASSLDHKEQFF. CDR3 nucleotides: TGTGCCAGCAGCTTAGACCACAAGGAGCAGTTCTTC.

This clonotype was found many times. This chain links TRBV29-1 with TRBJ2-7; 9 bases are shared with TRBD1. The germline V gene has CDR1 SQVTM and CDR2 ANQGSEA. V was clipped by 6 bases and J by 3 bases; unmatched bases: 3. The CDR3 runs to 12 residues. The CDR3 protein is CSVGTGSYEQYF. The CDR3 DNA reads TGCAGCGTGGGGACAGGGAGCTACGAGCAGTACTTC.

Comments on this clonotype: At one boundary the junction diverges from the germline segment, which might be a read error. The CDR3 nucleotides read TGTGCCAGCAGCTTTGGACAGAGCTCCTACAGTGAGCAGTTCTTC. Amino acid sequence: CASSFGQSSYSEQFF. V usage is TRBV12-3 or TRBV12-4 and J usage is TRBJ2-1; possibly TRBD1 for D (6 bases). The CDR3 has 15 amino acids.

The chain recombines TRBV20-1 with TRBJ2-3; 7 bases match TRBD2. Germline CDR1 and CDR2: DFQATT and SNEGSKA (reference sequence). Trimming took 2 bases from V and 5 from J; bases not matched to a gene: 7. This CDR3 is built from 14 residues. CDR3 loop: CSARWRENVDTQYF. The CDR3, as DNA: TGCAGTGCTAGATGGCGGGAGAACGTAGATACGCAGTATTTT.

J is TRBJ2-6 and V is TRBV6-5; D remains ambiguous. This CDR3 spans 15 amino acids. Trimming removed 2 bases at V and 2 bases at J, with 7 bases between. CDR1 and CDR2 from the germline V gene are MNHEY and SVGAGI. The CDR3 DNA is TGTGCCAGCAGTTACATGCTTGCTGGGGCCAACGTCCTGACTTTC. Protein: CASSYMLAGANVLTF.

J is TRBJ2-2 and V is TRBV4-2, with D possibly matching TRBD2 (6 bases). The CDR3 is 19 amino acids. From germline, CDR1 is LGHNA and CDR2 YNFKEQ. V lost 1 base, J lost 5 bases, and 23 bases lay in between. The CDR3 loop is CASSQVYSLGGPPTGELFF. The CDR3 coding sequence is TGTGCCAGCAGCCAAGTGTATAGTTTGGGAGGCCCTCCAACCGGGGAGCTGTTTTTT.

This clonotype was detected ten times or more. The chain recombines TRBV19 with TRBJ2-7; D perhaps matches TRBD2 (6 bases). Looked up from germline, CDR1 is LNHDA and CDR2 is SQIVND (reference sequence). Trimming cost V 9 bases and J 2 bases, with 11 bases left between them. The CDR3 has 12 residues. CDR3 sequence (DNA): TGTGCCAGCAGCCCGGGGGCCTACGAGCAGTACTTC. Amino acids: CASSPGAYEQYF.

The V call is TRBV7-3, the J call TRBJ2-1; no clear D gene. CDR3 length equals 16 residues. Trimming removed 2 bases from V and 0 bases from J, with 11 bases in between. The germline CDR1 and CDR2 sequences are SGHTA and FQGTGA. As DNA, the CDR3 is TGTGCCAGCAGCTTACGAGTCTCTAGCTCCTACAATGAGCAGTTCTTC. As protein: CASSLRVSSSYNEQFF.

The chain recombines TRBV20-1 with TRBJ1-1, with D tentatively TRBD1 (6 bases). Germline CDR1 DFQATT, CDR2 SNEGSKA (reference sequence). The CDR3 sequence is 16 residues long. V shed 0 bases and J shed 0 bases, with 14 bases lying between them. CDR3 loop: CSARDTEQGVNTEAFF. As DNA, the CDR3 is TGCAGTGCTAGAGATACGGAACAGGGTGTGAACACTGAAGCTTTCTTT.